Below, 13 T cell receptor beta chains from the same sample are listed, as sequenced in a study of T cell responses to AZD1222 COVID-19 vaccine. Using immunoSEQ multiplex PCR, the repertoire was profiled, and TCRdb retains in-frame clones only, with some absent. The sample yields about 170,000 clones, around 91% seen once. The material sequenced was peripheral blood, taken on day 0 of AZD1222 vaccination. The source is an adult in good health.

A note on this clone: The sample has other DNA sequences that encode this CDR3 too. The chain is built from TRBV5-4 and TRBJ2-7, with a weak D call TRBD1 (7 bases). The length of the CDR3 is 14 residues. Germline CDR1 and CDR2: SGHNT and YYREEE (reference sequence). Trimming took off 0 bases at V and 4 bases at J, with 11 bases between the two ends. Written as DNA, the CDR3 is TGTGCCAGCAGCTTGGGACAGGGAGGATACGAGCAGTACTTC. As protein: CASSLGQGGYEQYF.

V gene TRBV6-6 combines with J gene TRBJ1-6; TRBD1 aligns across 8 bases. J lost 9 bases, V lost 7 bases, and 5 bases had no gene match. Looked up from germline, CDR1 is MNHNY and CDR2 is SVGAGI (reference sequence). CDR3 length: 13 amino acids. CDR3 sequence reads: CASTQGALSPLHF. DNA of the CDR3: TGTGCCAGCACTCAGGGGGCACTTTCACCCCTCCACTTT.

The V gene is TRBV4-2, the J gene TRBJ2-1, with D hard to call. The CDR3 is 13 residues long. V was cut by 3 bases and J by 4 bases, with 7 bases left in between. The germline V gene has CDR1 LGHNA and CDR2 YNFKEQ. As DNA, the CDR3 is TGTGCCAGCAGCCATTTGGATTACAATGAGCAGTTCTTC. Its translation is CASSHLDYNEQFF.

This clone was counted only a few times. CDR3 DNA sequence: TGTGCCAGTAGTCCCGGATCCAACACTTTTGCTTTCTTT. It yields the protein CASSPGSNTFAFF. The rearrangement links TRBV19 to TRBJ1-1, with unresolved D. From germline, CDR1 is LNHDA and CDR2 SQIVND (reference sequence). Trimming shortened V by 5 bases and J by 11 bases, and 18 bases separated the two germline ends. This CDR3 has 13 amino acids.

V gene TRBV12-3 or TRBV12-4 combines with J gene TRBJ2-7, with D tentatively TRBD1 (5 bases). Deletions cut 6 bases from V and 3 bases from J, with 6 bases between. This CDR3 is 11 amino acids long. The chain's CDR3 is CASSQGYEQYF. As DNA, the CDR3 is TGTGCCAGCAGCCAGGGCTACGAGCAGTACTTC.

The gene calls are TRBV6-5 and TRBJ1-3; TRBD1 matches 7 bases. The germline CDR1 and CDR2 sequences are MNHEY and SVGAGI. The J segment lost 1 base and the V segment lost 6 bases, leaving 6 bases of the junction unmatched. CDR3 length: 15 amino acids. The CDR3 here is CASRRQGQSGNTIYF. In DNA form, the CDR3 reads TGTGCCAGCAGAAGACAGGGCCAGTCTGGAAACACCATATATTTT.

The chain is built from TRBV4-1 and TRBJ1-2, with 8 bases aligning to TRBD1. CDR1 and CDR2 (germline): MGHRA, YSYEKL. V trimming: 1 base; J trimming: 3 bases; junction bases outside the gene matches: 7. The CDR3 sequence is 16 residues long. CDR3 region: CASSQVIRGHYYGYTF. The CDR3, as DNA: TGCGCCAGCAGCCAAGTGATCAGGGGGCACTACTATGGCTACACCTTC.

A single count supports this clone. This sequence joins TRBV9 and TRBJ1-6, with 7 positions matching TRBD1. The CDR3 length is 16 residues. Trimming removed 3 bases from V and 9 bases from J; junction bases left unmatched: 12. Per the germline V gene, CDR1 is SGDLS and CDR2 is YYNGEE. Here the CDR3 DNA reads TGTGCCAGCAGCGGTGGCACCGGGACAGCGATTTCACCCCTCCACTTT. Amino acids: CASSGGTGTAISPLHF.

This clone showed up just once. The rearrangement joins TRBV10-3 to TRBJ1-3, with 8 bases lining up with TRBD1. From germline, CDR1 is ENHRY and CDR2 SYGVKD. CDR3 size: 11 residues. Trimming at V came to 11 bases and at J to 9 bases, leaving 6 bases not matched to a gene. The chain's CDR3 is CAVGQGSTIYF. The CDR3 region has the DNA TGTGCCGTAGGACAGGGTTCCACCATATATTTT.

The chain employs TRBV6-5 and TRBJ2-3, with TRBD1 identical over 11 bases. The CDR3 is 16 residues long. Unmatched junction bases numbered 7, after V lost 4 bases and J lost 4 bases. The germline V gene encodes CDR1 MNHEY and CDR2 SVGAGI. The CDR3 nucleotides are TGTGCCAGCAGTTCTGGACAGGGGGCGCCCGCAGATACGCAGTATTTT. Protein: CASSSGQGAPADTQYF.

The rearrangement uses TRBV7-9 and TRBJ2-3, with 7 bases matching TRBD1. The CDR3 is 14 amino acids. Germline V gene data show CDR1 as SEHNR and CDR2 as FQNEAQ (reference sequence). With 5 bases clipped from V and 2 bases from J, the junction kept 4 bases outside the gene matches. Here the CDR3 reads CASSPGTATDTQYF. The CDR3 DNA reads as TGTGCCAGCAGCCCGGGGACAGCCACAGATACGCAGTATTTT.

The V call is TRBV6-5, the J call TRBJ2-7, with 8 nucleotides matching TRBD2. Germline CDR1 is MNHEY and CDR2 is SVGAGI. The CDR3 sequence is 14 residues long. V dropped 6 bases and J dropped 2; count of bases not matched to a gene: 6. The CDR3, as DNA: TGTGCCAGCAGCCGCTATAGCGGGGCCTACGAGCAGTACGTC. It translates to CASSRYSGAYEQYV.

CDR3 DNA: TGTGCCAGTAGTATAGTTAGCGGGGGGGCCGGGAGAGATACGCAGTATTTT. Translated: CASSIVSGGAGRDTQYF. The J gene is TRBJ2-3, the V gene TRBV19; 11 bases agree with TRBD2. The V gene's germline CDR1 is LNHDA and CDR2 SQIVND (reference sequence). This CDR3 has 17 residues. V dropped 1 base and J dropped 5; count of bases not matched to a gene: 8.